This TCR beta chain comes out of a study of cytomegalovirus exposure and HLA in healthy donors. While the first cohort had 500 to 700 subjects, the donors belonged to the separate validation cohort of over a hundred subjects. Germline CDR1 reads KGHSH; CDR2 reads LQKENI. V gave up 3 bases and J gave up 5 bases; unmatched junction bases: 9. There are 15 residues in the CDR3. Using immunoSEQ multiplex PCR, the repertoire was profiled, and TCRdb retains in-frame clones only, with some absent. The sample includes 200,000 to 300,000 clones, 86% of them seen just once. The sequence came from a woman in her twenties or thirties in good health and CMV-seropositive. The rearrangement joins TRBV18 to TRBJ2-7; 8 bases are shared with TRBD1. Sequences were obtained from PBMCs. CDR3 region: CASSPRVGQVDEQYF. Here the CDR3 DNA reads TGTGCCAGCTCACCTCGGGTGGGACAGGTTGACGAGCAGTACTTC.